This T cell receptor (beta chain) was recorded in a study of T cell changes during pregnancy in multiple sclerosis. Trimming removed 6 bases from V and 2 bases from J, with 13 bases in between. The CDR3 is 15 amino acids. Germline values: CDR1 MNHEY, CDR2 SVGAGI. Here immunoSEQ multiplex PCR was the method, and the copy in TCRdb shows in-frame clones only, minus some. This sample has 55,000 to 65,000 clones, with around 93% found just once. Sequences were derived from CD4+ T cells from peripheral blood mononuclear cells, sampled before pregnancy. This receptor was identified in a female donor with multiple sclerosis, enrolled in a pregnancy study. The chain joins TRBV6-5 to TRBJ2-2; perhaps TRBD2 as D (5 bases). The DNA for the CDR3 is TGTGCCAGCAGGGCAGCGGTACTTAACACCGGGGAGCTGTTTTTT. Translation: CASRAAVLNTGELFF.